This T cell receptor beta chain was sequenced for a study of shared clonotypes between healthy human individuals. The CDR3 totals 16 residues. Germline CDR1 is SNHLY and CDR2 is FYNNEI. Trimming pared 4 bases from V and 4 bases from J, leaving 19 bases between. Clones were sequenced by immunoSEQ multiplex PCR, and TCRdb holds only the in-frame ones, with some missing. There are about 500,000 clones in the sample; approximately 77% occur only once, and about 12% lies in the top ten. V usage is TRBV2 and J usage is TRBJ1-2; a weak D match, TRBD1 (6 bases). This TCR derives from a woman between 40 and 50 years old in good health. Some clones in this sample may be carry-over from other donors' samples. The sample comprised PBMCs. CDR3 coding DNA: TGTGCCAGCAGTGGTGGGTACAGGGTTGTTGGCTATGGCTACACCTTC. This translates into CASSGGYRVVGYGYTF. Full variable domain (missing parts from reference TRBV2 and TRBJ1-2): EPEVTQTPSHQVTQMGQEVILRCVPISNHLYFYWYRQILGQKVEFLVSFYNNEISEKSEIFDDQFSVERPDGSNFTLKIRSTKLEDSAMYFCASSGGYRVVGYGYTFGSGTRLTVV.